This T cell receptor (beta chain) comes out of a study of T cells in Graves' hyperthyroidism and ophthalmopathy (dated by TCRdb to about 2019). For context, the study as a whole: Peripheral blood was collected at initial diagnosis, before any treatment. To identify TCR V-J signatures that set the groups apart, the researchers used a discovery cohort of 95 to 100 patients, made up of under 45 with Graves' ophthalmopathy and 57 with stable Graves' hyperthyroidism. Prospective prediction of ophthalmopathy was tested in an independent validation cohort consisting of some 20 hyperthyroidism patients and some 17 patients who later progressed to ophthalmopathy. The 75 to 100 discovery patients were divided at random into training and test sets in a 7:3 ratio. In roughly six Graves' hyperthyroidism patients, the study also compared T-cell repertoires from thyroid tissue with T-cell repertoires from blood. After sampling, hyperthyroidism patients received methimazole starting at 30 mg daily, and ophthalmopathy patients received high-dose intravenous methylprednisolone. The paper reports TCR Vbeta CDR3 sequencing of 130 to 150 peripheral blood samples: fewer than 50 ophthalmopathy, under 80 hyperthyroidism and around 17 progressor patients.

Stable Graves' hyperthyroidism was defined as the absence of progression to ophthalmopathy over 18 months of follow-up. Hyperthyroidism patients were aged 18 to 65 years and newly diagnosed, with disease duration of less than 2 months. Exclusion was applied to patients with uncontrolled infections, other autoimmune diseases, pregnancy or lactation. Clinical symptoms, serum thyroxine and TRAb, thyroid ultrasound, and orbital computed tomography formed the basis for the diagnoses. PBMCs were isolated from 7.5 to 10 ml of fresh peripheral blood by Ficoll-Paque density gradient centrifugation. Total RNA was extracted with Trizol reagent, and quality was checked on an Agilent 2100 Bioanalyzer. This clonotype showed up many times. What antigen it recognizes has not been identified. No much larger clone exists at a distance of one base, and base qualities are not known. The TCR beta CDR3 regions were amplified from RNA transcripts. For the first round of RT-PCR on the TCR CDR3, the HTBI primer set was used together with the Qiagen OneStep RT-PCR kit. Libraries were constructed in a second round of multiplex PCR, after which size selection and purification were carried out. The libraries were sequenced on an Illumina HiSeq2000 using paired-end 100 bp reads. Under the source paper's analysis protocol: Raw data were processed with SOAPnuke, discarding reads with adapters, uncalled bases, mean Phred below 15, or no exact constant-primer or identifier match. High-quality paired reads were merged using COPE v1.2.5, and each unique nucleotide sequence was defined as a clonotype. MiTCR v1.1 was used to align the clonotypes against IMGT TRBV, TRBD and TRBJ reference segments. The analysis included only V-J combinations with a frequency above 0.0001, which together covered around 99% of the repertoires. The TCS score was defined as F50 (clonal expansion) divided by E x V (chaos), with BLOSUM62-based TCRdist calculated between CDR3 peptides within each V-J. Welch's t-statistics and random forest reduced approximately 520 V-J features to 13, which were used in a naive Bayes classifier (R e1071). The public sequencing data were trimmed at Q25 with fastp and processed into clonotypes with MiXCR by TCRdb, which kept only in-frame beta chains. A single entry per CDR3 protein holds the most common genes and DNA from its merged rows. None of the V and J calls come from the authors' own analysis; TCRdb made them. This sample lists some 210,000 distinct CDR3 sequences; 15% to 20% were detected once. Roughly 50% of the sample is in the top ten clones.

CDR1 is given as SGHRS and CDR2 as YFSETQ, both from the germline V gene. V ends up 0 bases short and J 4 bases short, with an unmatched junction base count of 3. Inclusive of the bounding cysteine and phenylalanine, the CDR3 is 14 residues long. Of the read, only the CDR3 DNA is kept; its 42 bases are in frame from base 1. Paper-wide results and their limitations: In validation, the model predicted progression to ophthalmopathy a median of about 6.5 months before onset, with roughly 70% sensitivity and roughly 77% specificity. Blood samples also contained most of the expanded thyroid clonotypes (frequency above 0.001), which suggests that blood repertoires may reflect thyroid immune responses. In cross-validation, a model built on a 13 V-J signature told ophthalmopathy apart from stable hyperthyroidism with under 90% sensitivity and 81% to 82% specificity, and in testing the same model reached 80%/75%. No statistical method was used to fix the sample size in advance, and group allocation was not hidden from the investigators.

The V gene is TRBV5-1 and the J gene is TRBJ2-7, and 8 junction bases match TRBD1. The receptor comes from a man aged 45-65 years with Graves' hyperthyroidism. The material sequenced was blood. The sequenced DNA: TGCGCCAGCAGCTTGGTTCAGGGGGCGTACGAGCAGTACTTC. It encodes CASSLVQGAYEQYF.